Detailed here is one T cell receptor (beta chain). The data belong to a study of regulatory T cells in long-lasting Graves disease. Indicated time point: newly diagnosed GD, antithyroid drugs for less than 3 months. Preparation of the TCR library used RNA extracted from PBMCs. Building of the TCR beta libraries involved iRepertoire HTBI primers and Arm-PCR of CDR3 regions. MiXCR was run by TCRdb on the multiplex PCR reads, yielding one entry per CDR3 protein. The sample has approximately 480,000 distinct CDR3 sequences; 15% to 20% are singletons. The CDR3 covers 15 residues. Germline V CDR1 and CDR2: SGHRS, YFSETQ. J lost 2 bases, V lost 4 bases, and 7 bases had no gene match. These data were likewise used in another study, on T cells in Graves' hyperthyroidism and ophthalmopathy.

V is TRBV5-1 and J is TRBJ1-1; 8 bases line up with TRBD1. The clonotype originates from a man aged 35 to 55 with Graves disease. The sequenced sample was peripheral blood mononuclear cells (PBMCs), obtained at new diagnosis, from a patient treated with antithyroid drugs. CDR3 residues: CASSGRDRINTEAFF. DNA for the CDR3: TGCGCCAGCAGCGGCAGGGACAGGATAAACACTGAAGCTTTCTTT.